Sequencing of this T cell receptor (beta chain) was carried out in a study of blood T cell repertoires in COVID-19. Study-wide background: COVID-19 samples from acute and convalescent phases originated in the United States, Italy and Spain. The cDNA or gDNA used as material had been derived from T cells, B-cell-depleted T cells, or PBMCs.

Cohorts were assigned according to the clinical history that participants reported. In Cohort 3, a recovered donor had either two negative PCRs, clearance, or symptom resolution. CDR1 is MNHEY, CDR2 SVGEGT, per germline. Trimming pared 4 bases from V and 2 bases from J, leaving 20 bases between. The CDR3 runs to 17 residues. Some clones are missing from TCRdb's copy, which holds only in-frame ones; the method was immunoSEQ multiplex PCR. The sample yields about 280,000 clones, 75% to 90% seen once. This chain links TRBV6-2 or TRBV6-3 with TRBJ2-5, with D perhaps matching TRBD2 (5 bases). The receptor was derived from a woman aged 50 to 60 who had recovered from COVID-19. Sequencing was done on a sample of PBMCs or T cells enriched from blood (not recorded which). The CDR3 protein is CASSFGTGPGKQETQYF. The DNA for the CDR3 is TGTGCCAGCAGTTTTGGAACCGGGCCGGGAAAACAAGAGACCCAGTACTTC.